Presented here are 2 T cell receptor beta chains from one specimen sequenced in a study of control samples from healthy donors and cancer patients. Profiled with immunoSEQ multiplex PCR; TCRdb holds only in-frame clones, not every one. This table holds approximately 100,000 clones, roughly 92% found once. The specimen was blood. These receptors originate from a human donor in good health. The donor label of this sample is uncertain.

This chain links TRBV5-4 with TRBJ1-1, with no clear D. CDR1 is SGHNT, CDR2 YYREEE, per germline (reference sequence). With 2 bases removed from V and 3 bases from J, the gap between germline ends came to 14 bases. This CDR3 has 15 amino acids. The CDR3 loop reads CASSLGLVGDTEAFF. CDR3 nucleotides: TGTGCCAGCAGCTTAGGATTAGTTGGGGACACTGAAGCTTTCTTT.

V and J are TRBV11-2 and TRBJ1-2; D is uncertain. V was cut by 6 bases and J by 4 bases, with 21 bases left in between. CDR1 and CDR2 (germline): SGHAT, FQNNGV. The CDR3 is 16 amino acids. CDR3 DNA: TGTGCCAGCAGTCGTATCCAGAACTCGCTCGGCTATGGCTACACCTTC. It translates to CASSRIQNSLGYGYTF.